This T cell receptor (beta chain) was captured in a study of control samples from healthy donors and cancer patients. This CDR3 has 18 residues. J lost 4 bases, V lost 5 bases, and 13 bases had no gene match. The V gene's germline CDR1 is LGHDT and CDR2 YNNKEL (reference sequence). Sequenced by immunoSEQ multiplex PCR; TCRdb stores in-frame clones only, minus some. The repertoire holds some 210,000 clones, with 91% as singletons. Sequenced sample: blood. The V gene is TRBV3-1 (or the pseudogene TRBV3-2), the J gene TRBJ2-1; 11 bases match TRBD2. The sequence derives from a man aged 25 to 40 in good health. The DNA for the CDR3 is TGTGCCAGCAGCTCCATAGTAGCGGGGGGGCCGCGATACAATGAGCAGTTCTTC. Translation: CASSSIVAGGPRYNEQFF.